The 27 T cell receptor beta chains given below trace back to one sample, sequenced in a study of tumor-infiltrating lymphocytes in primary liver carcinoma. Extraction of RNA together with DNA used 20-30 mg of unsorted bulk tissue. From approximately 530 ng of total RNA, TCR beta-specific cDNA was reverse-transcribed using a constant-region primer. It was through three nested multiplex PCR rounds of slightly modified ARM-PCR that TCR beta libraries arose. The first two PCR rounds used TRBV1-TRBV30 forward primers with a C-beta reverse primer, 9 to 11 cycles each. From the multiplex PCR reads, TCRdb called clonotypes with MiXCR, one entry per CDR3 protein. The sample has under 85,000 distinct CDR3 sequences, more than 65% seen once. Sample: liver tumor tissue from sampling region 1. Subset defined: tumor region T1, superior pole. The receptors here all came from a man aged 35-49 years with primary liver carcinoma and hepatitis B virus infection.

The chain carries TRBV29-1 and TRBJ1-2, with 7 bases matching TRBD1. Germline CDR1 reads SQVTM; CDR2 reads ANQGSEA. The CDR3 has 12 residues. V lost 5 bases and J lost 4; bases outside the gene matches: 4. CDR3 protein: CSVWTGTYGYTF. The CDR3 bases are TGCAGCGTTTGGACAGGCACCTATGGCTACACCTTC.

This clonotype counts as medium-sized. The chain recombines TRBV6-6 with TRBJ2-3, with 7 bases lining up with TRBD2. V was pared by 6 bases and J by 2 bases, with 11 bases of the junction left unmatched. Germline V gene data show CDR1 as MNHNY and CDR2 as SVGAGI (reference sequence). The CDR3 covers 16 residues. CDR3 in amino acids: CASRPRATSLTDTQYF. CDR3 in DNA: TGTGCCAGCAGGCCCCGCGCGACTAGCCTCACAGATACGCAGTATTTT.

Concerning this clonotype itself: One end of the junction fails to match germline, which may point to a read error. V and J are TRBV12-3 or TRBV12-4 and TRBJ2-7; a weak D match, TRBD2 (5 bases). The CDR3 totals 13 residues. CDR3 region: CASTGREYYEQYF. CDR3 nucleotides: TGTGCTAGCACCGGACGGGAATACTATGAGCAGTACTTC.

This clonotype was detected many times. The genes are TRBV12-3 or TRBV12-4 and TRBJ2-6; no firm D call. This CDR3 spans 15 amino acids. V lost 1 base, J lost 3 bases, and 7 bases lay in between. The CDR3 protein is CASSLVWDGANVLTF. CDR3 nucleotide sequence: TGTGCCAGCAGTTTAGTGTGGGATGGGGCCAACGTCCTGACTTTC.

In regard to this clonotype: At one of its ends the junction is not consistent with the germline gene, which may arise from a read error. This chain uses TRBV11-2 with TRBJ1-5; D unclear. Looked up from germline, CDR1 is SGHAT and CDR2 is FQNNGV. The CDR3 contains 16 residues. For the CDR3, the DNA is TGTGCCAGCAGCTTAGGCCCCCCCGGGATAAATCAGGCCCAGCACTTT. Protein sequence: CASSLGPPGINQAQHF.

Comment on this clonotype: The junction departs from germline at one end; a sequencing error may be responsible. V is TRBV5-6 and J is TRBJ2-2; 7 bases are a match to TRBD1. This CDR3 is built from 15 residues. Germline-derived CDR1 and CDR2 are SGHDT and YYEEEE. The CDR3 protein is CANSLRQGRAGELFF. CDR3 nucleotide sequence: TGTGCCAACAGCTTACGACAGGGAAGGGCCGGGGAGCTGTTTTTT.

In the case of this clonotype: Its ends do not fully match the called genes, so a read error is possible. V and J are TRBV11-1 and TRBJ2-1, with unresolved D. Germline V CDR1 and CDR2: SGHAT, FQDESV (reference sequence). CDR3 size: 13 residues. The DNA for the CDR3 is TGTACCAGCAGCATAGGCCGGGCAAATGAGCAACTCTTC. It is translated as CTSSIGRANEQLF.

A remark on this clonotype: Here the CDR3 omits its conserved ending phenylalanine or tryptophan, so a read error is the likely source. The rearrangement uses TRBV11-1 and TRBJ2-1, with D tentatively TRBD2 (6 bases). V was cut by 7 bases and J by 5 bases, with 24 bases left in between. Germline-derived CDR1 and CDR2 are SGHAT and FQDESV (reference sequence). The CDR3 spans 17 residues. The CDR3 loop reads CASNLRLVGEVDNEQFL. CDR3 bases: TGTGCCAGCAACCTGAGACTAGTGGGAGAAGTTGACAATGAGCAGTTCTTA.

This sequence joins TRBV12-3 or TRBV12-4 and TRBJ2-7, with D uncertain. The CDR3 extends over 12 amino acids. The germline V and J ends were trimmed by 5 bases and 7 bases, with 12 bases remaining between them. The CDR3 here is CASSLWEYEQYF. The CDR3 DNA follows: TGTGCCAGCAGTCTATGGGAATATGAGCAGTACTTC.

As for this clonotype: The junction departs from germline at one end; a sequencing error may be responsible. The chain recombines TRBV6-6 with TRBJ2-2; TRBD1 matches 9 bases. CDR1 is MNHNY and CDR2 is SVGAGI in the germline V gene (reference sequence). The CDR3 is made up of 15 amino acids. The CDR3 sequence: CATSIDRGCLGELFF. CDR3 nucleotides: TGTGCCACCAGTATCGACAGGGGGTGCCTCGGGGAGCTGTTTTTT.

This clonotype was picked up many times. The rearrangement uses TRBV5-1 and TRBJ2-2; TRBD1 matches at 7 bases. V shed 3 bases and J 6 bases; nucleotides not matched to a gene: 11. Germline V gives CDR1 SGHRS, CDR2 YFSETQ. This CDR3 region has 16 residues. In DNA form, the CDR3 reads TGCGCCAGCAGCTCACGAACTGGGACAGTCGCCGGGGAGCTGTTTTTT. This codes for CASSSRTGTVAGELFF. Full variable domain (outside the CDR3, taken from reference TRBV5-1 and TRBJ2-2): KAGVTQTPRYLIKTRGQQVTLSCSPISGHRSVSWYQQTPGQGLQFLFEYFSETQRNKGNFPGRFSGRQFSNSRSEMNVSTLELGDSALYLCASSSRTGTVAGELFFGEGSRLTVL.

To note about this clonotype: Without the conserved terminal phenylalanine or tryptophan, this CDR3 likely stems from a read error. This chain joins TRBV11-2 and TRBJ2-1; 7 positions match TRBD2. The V gene's germline CDR1 is SGHAT and CDR2 FQNNGV. The CDR3 runs 14 residues. In DNA, the CDR3 is TGTGCCAGCAGCGCAGCGGGAAACCGCAATGATCAGTTCCTC. Amino acids: CASSAAGNRNDQFL.

Points on this clonotype: The junction differs from germline at one of its ends, possibly a read error. The rearrangement joins TRBV29-1 to TRBJ2-5; TRBD2 matches at 7 bases. Germline CDR1 is SQVTM and CDR2 is ANQGSEA. This CDR3 is 13 amino acids long. DNA of the CDR3: TGCAGTGTTGGTGGGAGGGCTCCTGAGACCCAGTACTTC. Translated, it gives CSVGGRAPETQYF.

Comments on this clonotype: The CDR3 carries no conserved terminal phenylalanine or tryptophan, so it likely arises from a read error. The chain links TRBV2 to TRBJ2-5; perhaps TRBD1 as D (5 bases). The germline gives CDR1 SNHLY, CDR2 FYNNEI. Trimming pared 1 base from V and 5 bases from J, leaving 5 bases between. The CDR3 covers 12 residues. CDR3 DNA: TGTGCCAGCAGTGAAGGGGGCGAGACCCAGTACTTA. It specifies CASSEGGETQYL.

As for this clonotype: An end of the junction does not agree with germline; a read error may underlie this. The genes are TRBV10-3 and TRBJ2-7, with D possibly TRBD2 on 6 matching bases. The CDR3 totals 15 residues. Germline CDR1 ENHRY, CDR2 SYGVKD. CDR3 nucleotides: TGTGCCATCAATGGAACTGTCCGGGAGAGTATCGAGCGGTACTTC. Translation gives CAINGTVRESIERYF.

This clonotype was seen only once. An end of the junction differs from the germline gene, which may be a read error. This rearrangement joins TRBV19 to TRBJ2-5; 10 nucleotides line up with TRBD2. Per the germline V gene, CDR1 is LNHDA and CDR2 is SQIVND (reference sequence). CDR3 size: 17 residues. The CDR3 nucleotides read TGTGCCAGTAGTATCTTAGGTAGCGGGAGGATTAGAGAGATCCAGTACTTC. Translating it yields CASSILGSGRIREIQYF.

With respect to this clonotype: An end of the junction differs from the germline gene, which may be a read error. V usage is TRBV6-2 or TRBV6-3 and J usage is TRBJ2-2, with 9 positions matching TRBD1. The CDR3 is made up of 14 amino acids. Germline V gene lookup returns CDR1 MNHEY and CDR2 SVGEGT. CDR3 region: CASVAGTGTGELFF. The CDR3 DNA sequence: TGTGCCAGCGTAGCCGGGACAGGGACCGGGGAGTTGTTTTTT.

A remark on this clonotype: A read error may be the cause here, since a much bigger clone is one base away. Likely a read error: the CDR3 ends without its conserved phenylalanine or tryptophan. The genes are TRBV2 and TRBJ2-2, with TRBD2 identical over 7 bases. The trim removed 4 bases at V and 7 bases at J, leaving 9 bases unmatched. CDR3 size: 15 residues. Germline V gene data show CDR1 as SNHLY and CDR2 as FYNNEI. The CDR3 DNA reads as TGTGCCAGCAGTGGAGGAGAGACTAGCATCGGGGAGCTGTTTTAT. It specifies CASSGGETSIGELFY.

To note about this clonotype: In this CDR3 the conserved last residue, phenylalanine or tryptophan, is missing, so a read error is likely. The DNA is left out, because the CDR3 cannot be placed on it with certainty; the CDR3 is given as TCRdb lists it. This chain links TRBV29-1 with TRBJ2-1; the table gives TRBD1 as D, unverified against the DNA. The CDR3 length is 10 residues, termini included. The germline V gene has CDR1 SQVTM and CDR2 ANQGSEA. The CDR3 sequence is CSELTGKKFL.

Only one count was recorded for this clonotype. One junction end disagrees with the germline gene, perhaps due to a read error. The chain recombines TRBV28 with TRBJ1-4, with 7 positions matching TRBD1. The CDR3 extends over 14 amino acids. Germline V CDR1 and CDR2: MDHEN, SYDVKM. The CDR3 region is CTSSLNRGDEKLFF. Here the CDR3 DNA reads TGTACCAGCAGTTTGAACAGGGGAGATGAAAAACTGTTTTTT.

Comments on this clonotype: A read error is likely, as this CDR3 ends without the conserved phenylalanine or tryptophan. The rearrangement joins TRBV11-2 to TRBJ1-1; TRBD1 matches 10 bases. Germline V gene sequence: CDR1 SGHAT, CDR2 FQNNGV. This CDR3 is built from 17 residues. The CDR3 DNA follows: TGTGCTAGCAGCCGAATGGGGGGACAGGGGTTCGGCACCGAAGCTTTCCTT. This sequence encodes CASSRMGGQGFGTEAFL.

This clonotype was recorded at least ten times. The gene calls are TRBV29-1 and TRBJ2-2; 11 bases line up with TRBD1. Germline V CDR1 and CDR2: SQVTM, ANQGSEA. V shed 7 bases and J 4 bases; nucleotides not matched to a gene: 14. This CDR3 contains 17 residues. CDR3 amino acids: CSARTGGAKVVTGELFF. For the CDR3, the DNA is TGCAGCGCTAGGACAGGGGGCGCAAAAGTGGTCACCGGGGAGCTGTTTTTT.

Only a few counts were recorded for this clonotype. The chain joins TRBV2 to TRBJ2-7; D gene ambiguous. The V and J ends lost 4 bases and 5 bases respectively, with 9 bases between them. This CDR3 comprises 12 residues. Per germline, CDR1 SNHLY and CDR2 FYNNEI. CDR3 sequence: CASSVGPNEQYF. The CDR3 nucleotides read TGTGCCAGCAGTGTTGGGCCCAACGAGCAGTACTTC. The full variable domain, with the rest looked up from reference TRBV2 and TRBJ2-7, is EPEVTQTPSHQVTQMGQEVILRCVPISNHLYFYWYRQILGQKVEFLVSFYNNEISEKSEIFDDQFSVERPDGSNFTLKIRSTKLEDSAMYFCASSVGPNEQYFGPGTRLTVT.

V usage is TRBV29-1 and J usage is TRBJ1-1; D gene uncertain. Deletions cut 7 bases from V and 10 bases from J, with 25 bases between. CDR1 and CDR2 (germline): SQVTM, ANQGSEA. CDR3 size: 14 residues. The DNA for the CDR3 is TGCAGCGCCCAGAAGCTGACCTGGGAGGGTGTAGCTTTCTTT. Translation: CSAQKLTWEGVAFF.

A note on this clonotype: One junction end does not reproduce the germline sequence, and a read error may be involved. The chain recombines TRBV15 with TRBJ1-5; possible D gene TRBD1, 5 bases. This CDR3 has 15 amino acids. The germline gives CDR1 LNHNV, CDR2 YYDKDF (reference sequence). CDR3 loop: CAARDWVGENQPQHF. Written as DNA, the CDR3 is TGTGCCGCCAGAGATTGGGTAGGGGAGAATCAGCCCCAGCATTTT.

About this clonotype: A much larger clonotype is one base distant, so this may be a read error. The chain links TRBV7-9 to TRBJ1-2; 10 bases are a match to TRBD1. In germline, CDR1 is SEHNR, CDR2 FQNEAQ (reference sequence). This CDR3 has 15 residues. V lost 5 bases to trimming and J lost 4 bases; unmatched junction nucleotides: 7. CDR3 loop: CASSLGTGVSYGYTF. Here the CDR3 DNA reads TGTGCCAGCAGCCTCGGGACAGGGGTTAGCTATGGCTACACCTTC. The variable domain in full, completed from reference TRBV7-9 and TRBJ1-2, reads DTGVSQNPRHKITKRGQNVTFRCDPISEHNRLYWYRQTLGQGPEFLTYFQNEAQLEKSRLLSDRFSAERPKGSFSTLEIQRTEQGDSAMYLCASSLGTGVSYGYTFGSGTRLTVV.

In the case of this clonotype: Since no conserved phenylalanine or tryptophan closes the CDR3, a read error is the likely cause. The V and J genes are TRBV30 and TRBJ2-2; maybe TRBD2 (5 bases). The germline CDR1 and CDR2 sequences are GTSNPN and SVGIG (reference sequence). The length of the CDR3 is 16 residues. The CDR3 sequence: CAWSVGGSRNTRELFS. CDR3 bases: TGTGCCTGGAGTGTCGGAGGAAGTCGGAACACCCGGGAGCTGTTTTCT.